One and the same sample provided the 17 T cell receptor beta chains below, sequenced in a study of blood T cell repertoires in COVID-19. Assay: immunoSEQ multiplex PCR; the TCRdb copy retains only in-frame clones and omits some. The table shows 210,000 or so clones, with roughly 90% occurring only once. The sample was peripheral blood. The receptors shown here come from a man in his forties with acute or convalescent COVID-19.

This chain links TRBV7-8 with TRBJ2-4, with 10 bases that match TRBD1. Germline V lookup: CDR1 SGHVS, CDR2 FQNEAQ. This CDR3 is 15 amino acids long. V was clipped by 1 base and J by 8 bases; unmatched bases: 5. The chain's CDR3 is CASSLDETGGDIQYF. The CDR3 region has the DNA TGTGCCAGCAGCTTAGACGAGACAGGGGGCGACATTCAGTACTTC.

J is TRBJ1-1 and V is TRBV7-2, with D perhaps TRBD1 (5 bases). V lost 2 bases, J lost 8 bases, and 15 bases lay in between. CDR1 is SGHTA, CDR2 FQGNSA, per germline. The CDR3 loop spans 14 amino acids. CDR3 coding DNA: TGTGCCAGCAGCTTAAGGCCGGGGAGGGGAGAAGCTTTCTTT. It is translated as CASSLRPGRGEAFF.

This clone has a single count. This sample also contains other DNA sequences that code for the same CDR3. This chain joins TRBV19 and TRBJ2-7, with 8 nucleotides matching TRBD1. Germline lookup yields CDR1 LNHDA and CDR2 SQIVND (reference sequence). The CDR3 loop spans 15 amino acids. Trimming took 3 bases from V and 4 from J; bases not matched to a gene: 8. CDR3 sequence reads: CASSIGQGALYEQYF. The CDR3 bases are TGTGCCAGTAGTATCGGCCAGGGGGCCTTATACGAGCAGTACTTC.

The V and J genes are TRBV7-3 and TRBJ2-3; no reliable D call. This CDR3 comprises 14 residues. Trimming left V 6 bases short and J 0 bases short, with 10 bases between. CDR1 and CDR2 (germline): SGHTA, FQGTGA. CDR3 in DNA: TGTGCCAGCAGTCGAGGCCTTAGCACAGATACGCAGTATTTT. Its protein is CASSRGLSTDTQYF. The variable domain in full, with the rest retrieved from reference TRBV7-3 and TRBJ2-3, is GAGVSQTPSNKVTEKGKYVELRCDPISGHTALYWYRQSLGQGPEFLIYFQGTGAADDSGLPNDRFFAVRPEGSVSTLKIQRTERGDSAVYLCASSRGLSTDTQYFGPGTRLTVL.

The chain combines TRBV6-4 with TRBJ2-3; 8 bases align to TRBD2. CDR1 MRHNA and CDR2 SNTAGT come from the germline V gene. The CDR3 consists of 16 residues. V lost 5 bases, J lost 0 bases, and 7 bases stayed unmatched. This CDR3 is CASSPLAGHSTDTQYF. In DNA form, the CDR3 reads TGTGCCAGCAGTCCCCTAGCGGGCCATAGCACAGATACGCAGTATTTT.

The V gene is TRBV5-6, the J gene TRBJ2-3; D is unclear. V was cut by 1 base and J by 6 bases, with 9 bases left in between. Germline V gives CDR1 SGHDT, CDR2 YYEEEE. The CDR3 totals 13 residues. The CDR3 region has the DNA TGTGCCAGCAGCTTGACTGGTGGTGATACGCAGTATTTT. Its translation: CASSLTGGDTQYF.

The chain carries TRBV19 and TRBJ1-5; TRBD1 aligns across 8 bases. V shed 5 bases and J 0 bases; nucleotides not matched to a gene: 18. The CDR3 sequence is 20 residues long. Germline values: CDR1 LNHDA, CDR2 SQIVND (reference sequence). The DNA of the CDR3 is TGTGCCAGTAGTCCGAATCGAAGAGGACAGGGCCGCTATAGCAATCAGCCCCAGCATTTT. It specifies CASSPNRRGQGRYSNQPQHF.

The rearrangement uses TRBV7-2 and TRBJ2-2; D is possibly TRBD2 (5 bases). V lost 1 base and J lost 2, with 8 bases in between. Germline lookup yields CDR1 SGHTA and CDR2 FQGNSA. The CDR3 is 15 amino acids. The CDR3 loop reads CASSLGGFNTGELFF. Written as DNA, the CDR3 is TGTGCCAGCAGCTTAGGAGGGTTCAACACCGGGGAGCTGTTTTTT.

This rearrangement joins TRBV5-1 to TRBJ1-1, with D possibly matching TRBD1 (6 bases). Germline values: CDR1 SGHRS, CDR2 YFSETQ. The CDR3 consists of 12 residues. V lost 4 bases to trimming and J lost 7 bases, with 11 bases between them. The CDR3 is CASSTTDSEAFF. The CDR3 bases are TGCGCCAGCAGCACCACGGACAGTGAAGCTTTCTTT.

The genes are TRBV5-1 and TRBJ2-5; the D is unclear. Trimming took off 4 bases at V and 5 bases at J, with 9 bases between the two ends. This CDR3 spans 12 amino acids. Germline V CDR1 and CDR2: SGHRS, YFSETQ. The CDR3 sequence is CASSLAKETQYF. Written as DNA, the CDR3 is TGCGCCAGCAGCCTTGCGAAGGAGACCCAGTACTTC.

The chain has TRBV29-1 and TRBJ1-4, with D perhaps TRBD1 (5 bases). CDR3 length: 14 amino acids. The V gene lost 7 bases and the J gene lost 5 bases, with 17 bases spanning the gap. Germline V lookup: CDR1 SQVTM, CDR2 ANQGSEA. This CDR3 is CSALQDIRNEKLFF. The CDR3 nucleotides are TGCAGCGCCCTTCAGGACATTCGCAATGAAAAACTGTTTTTT.

The chain links TRBV12-3 or TRBV12-4 to TRBJ2-3; D possibly corresponds to TRBD2 (5 bases). Trimming took off 2 bases at V and 3 bases at J, with 6 bases between the two ends. The CDR3 has 13 amino acids. The CDR3 nucleotides read TGTGCCAGCAGTTTACGGGGTACAGATACGCAGTATTTT. Translated: CASSLRGTDTQYF.

This CDR3 reads CASRRERNEQFF. The DNA for the CDR3 is TGTGCCAGCAGGAGGGAAAGGAATGAGCAGTTCTTC. The V gene is TRBV12-3 or TRBV12-4, the J gene TRBJ2-1; a possible D gene is TRBD2 (5 bases). This CDR3 contains 12 residues. The V gene lost 6 bases and the J gene lost 7 bases, with 10 bases spanning the gap.

Points on this clone: The conserved closing phenylalanine or tryptophan is absent in this CDR3, likely reflecting a read error. No DNA is shown, since the ends of the CDR3 on it are uncertain; the CDR3 is the one TCRdb lists. The chain recombines TRBV6-5 with TRBJ1-2; the table's D gene call, TRBD1, was not cross checked with the DNA. Germline values: CDR1 MNHEY, CDR2 SVGAGI. 14 amino acids form the CDR3, both terminal residues included. The CDR3 loop is CASSYSMRGTGVFV.

V and J are TRBV6-4 and TRBJ1-5; 8 bases match TRBD1. J was trimmed by 3 bases and V by 3 bases; bases with no gene match: 7. This CDR3 spans 16 amino acids. Looked up from germline, CDR1 is MRHNA and CDR2 is SNTAGT. CDR3: CASSDQRQGYNQPQHF. CDR3 bases: TGTGCCAGCAGTGATCAGCGACAGGGGTACAATCAGCCCCAGCATTTT.

V and J are TRBV6-5 and TRBJ2-5; TRBD1 aligns across 10 bases. The CDR3 consists of 15 residues. V dropped 5 bases and J dropped 2; count of bases not matched to a gene: 5. The germline V gene encodes CDR1 MNHEY and CDR2 SVGAGI. CDR3 DNA: TGTGCCAGCAGTCAGGGGACAGGGGTTCAAGAGACCCAGTACTTC. Translating it yields CASSQGTGVQETQYF.

CDR3 in DNA: TGCGCCAGCAGCTTGGAAGCGGGGGGGGAGACCCAGTACTTC. It yields the protein CASSLEAGGETQYF. The V call is TRBV5-1, the J call TRBJ2-5; 10 positions agree with TRBD2. The V segment lost 0 bases and the J segment 5 bases; nucleotides outside the gene matches: 1. The CDR3 totals 14 residues. Germline V gene lookup returns CDR1 SGHRS and CDR2 YFSETQ. Looking up the rest from reference TRBV5-1 and TRBJ2-5 gives the full variable domain: KAGVTQTPRYLIKTRGQQVTLSCSPISGHRSVSWYQQTPGQGLQFLFEYFSETQRNKGNFPGRFSGRQFSNSRSEMNVSTLELGDSALYLCASSLEAGGETQYFGPGTRLLVL.